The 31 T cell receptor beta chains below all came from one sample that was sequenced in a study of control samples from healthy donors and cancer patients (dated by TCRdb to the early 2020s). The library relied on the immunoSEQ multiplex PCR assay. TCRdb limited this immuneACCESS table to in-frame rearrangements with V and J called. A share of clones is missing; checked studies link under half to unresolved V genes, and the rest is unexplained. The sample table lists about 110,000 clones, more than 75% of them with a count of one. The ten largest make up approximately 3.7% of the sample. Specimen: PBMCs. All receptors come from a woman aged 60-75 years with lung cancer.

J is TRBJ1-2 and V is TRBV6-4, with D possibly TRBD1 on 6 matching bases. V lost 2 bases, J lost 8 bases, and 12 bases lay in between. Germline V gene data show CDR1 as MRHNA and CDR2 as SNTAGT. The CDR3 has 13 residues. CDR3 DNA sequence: TGTGCCAGCAGTGACCAGGGGTGGAGCGGCTACACCTTC. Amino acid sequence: CASSDQGWSGYTF.

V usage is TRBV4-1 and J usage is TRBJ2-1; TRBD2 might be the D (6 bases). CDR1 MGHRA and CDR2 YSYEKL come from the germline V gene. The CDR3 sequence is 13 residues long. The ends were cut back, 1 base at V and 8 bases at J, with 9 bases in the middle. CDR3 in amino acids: CASSQARDYEQFF. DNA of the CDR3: TGCGCCAGCAGCCAAGCTCGGGACTATGAGCAGTTCTTC.

The DNA of the CDR3 is TGTGCCAGCAGTTCTTCCTACGAGCAGTACTTC. This encodes CASSSSYEQYF. The J gene is TRBJ2-7, the V gene TRBV12-3 or TRBV12-4; D gene uncertain. V gave up 4 bases and J gave up 1 base, with 2 bases separating them. The CDR3 covers 11 residues.

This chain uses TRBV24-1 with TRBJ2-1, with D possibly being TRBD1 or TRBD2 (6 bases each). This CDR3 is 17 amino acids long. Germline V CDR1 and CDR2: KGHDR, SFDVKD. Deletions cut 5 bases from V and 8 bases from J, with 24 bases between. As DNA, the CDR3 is TGTGCCACCAGTGGTTTAGTGAGAGGCGGGAAGGGGGATGAGCAGTTCTTC. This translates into CATSGLVRGGKGDEQFF.

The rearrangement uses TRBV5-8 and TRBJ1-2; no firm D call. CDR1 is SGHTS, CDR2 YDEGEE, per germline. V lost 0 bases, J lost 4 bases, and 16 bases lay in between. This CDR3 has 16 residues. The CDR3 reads CASSLGWNVRTYGYTF. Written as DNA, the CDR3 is TGTGCCAGCAGCTTGGGGTGGAATGTGCGGACCTATGGCTACACCTTC.

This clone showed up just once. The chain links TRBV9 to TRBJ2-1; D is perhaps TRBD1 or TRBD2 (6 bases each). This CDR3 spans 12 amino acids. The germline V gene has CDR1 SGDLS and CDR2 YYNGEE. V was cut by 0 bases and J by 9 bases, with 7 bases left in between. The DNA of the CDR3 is TGTGCCAGCAGCGTAGCGGGGGCTGAGCAGTTCTTC. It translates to CASSVAGAEQFF.

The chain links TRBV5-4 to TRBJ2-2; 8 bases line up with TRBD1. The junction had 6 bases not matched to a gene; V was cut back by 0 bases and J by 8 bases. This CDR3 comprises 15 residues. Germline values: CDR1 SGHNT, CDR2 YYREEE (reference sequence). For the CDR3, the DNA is TGTGCCAGCAGCTTGGAACAGGGGGGTTGGGGGGAGCTGTTTTTT. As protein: CASSLEQGGWGELFF.

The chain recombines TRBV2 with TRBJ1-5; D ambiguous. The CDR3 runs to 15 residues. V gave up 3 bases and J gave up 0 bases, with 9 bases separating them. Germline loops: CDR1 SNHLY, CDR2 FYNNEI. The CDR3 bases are TGTGCCAGCAGTGAGGAGAACCATAGCAATCAGCCCCAGCATTTT. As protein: CASSEENHSNQPQHF.

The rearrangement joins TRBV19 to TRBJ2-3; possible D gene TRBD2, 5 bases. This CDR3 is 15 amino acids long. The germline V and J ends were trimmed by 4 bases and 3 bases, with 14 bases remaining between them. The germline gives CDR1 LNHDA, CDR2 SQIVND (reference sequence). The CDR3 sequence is CASSRSGVLTDTQYF. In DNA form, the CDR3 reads TGTGCCAGTAGTAGATCCGGGGTACTGACAGATACGCAGTATTTT.

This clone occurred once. The CDR3 region is CASSKKDSFRFF. In nucleotides, the CDR3 is TGTGCCAGCAGCAAAAAGGACTCTTTTCGGTTCTTC. The rearrangement links TRBV21-1 to TRBJ2-1; the DNA was not compared with TRBD2, the D call given in the table. TRBV21-1 is a documented pseudogene. CDR3 length equals 12 residues.

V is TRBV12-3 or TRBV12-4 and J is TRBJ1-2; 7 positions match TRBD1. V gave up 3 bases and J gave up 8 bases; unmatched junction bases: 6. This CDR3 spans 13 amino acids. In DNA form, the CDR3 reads TGTGCCAGCAGTTTGGACAGGCTGTGGGGCTACACCTTC. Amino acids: CASSLDRLWGYTF.

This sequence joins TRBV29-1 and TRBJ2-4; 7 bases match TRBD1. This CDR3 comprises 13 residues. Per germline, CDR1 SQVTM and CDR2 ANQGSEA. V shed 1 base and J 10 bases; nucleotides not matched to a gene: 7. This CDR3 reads CSVEGTGHEIQYF. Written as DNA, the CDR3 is TGCAGCGTTGAAGGGACAGGTCACGAGATTCAGTACTTC.

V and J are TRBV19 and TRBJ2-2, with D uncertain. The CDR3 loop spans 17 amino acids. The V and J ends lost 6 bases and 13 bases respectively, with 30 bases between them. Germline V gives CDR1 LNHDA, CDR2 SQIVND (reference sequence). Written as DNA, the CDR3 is TGTGCCAGTAGGGGCTTCATTTCCCCCAGGCCCGGCTTTGGGCTGTTTTTT. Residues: CASRGFISPRPGFGLFF.

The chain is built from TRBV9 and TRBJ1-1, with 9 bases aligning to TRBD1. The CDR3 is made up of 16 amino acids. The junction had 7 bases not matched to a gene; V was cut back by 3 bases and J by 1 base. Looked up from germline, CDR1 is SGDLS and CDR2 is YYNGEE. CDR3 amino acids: CASSAGQGGWNTEAFF. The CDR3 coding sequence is TGTGCCAGCAGCGCGGGACAGGGAGGATGGAACACTGAAGCTTTCTTT.

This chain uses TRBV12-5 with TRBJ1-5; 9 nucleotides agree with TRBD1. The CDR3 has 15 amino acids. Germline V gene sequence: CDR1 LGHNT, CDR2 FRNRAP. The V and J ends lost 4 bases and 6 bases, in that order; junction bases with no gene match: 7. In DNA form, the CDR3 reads TGTGCTAGTGGTTCTGACACAGGGGGCGTTCAGCCCCAGCATTTT. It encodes CASGSDTGGVQPQHF. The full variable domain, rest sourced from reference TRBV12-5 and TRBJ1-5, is DARVTQTPRHKVTEMGQEVTMRCQPILGHNTVFWYRQTMMQGLELLAYFRNRAPLDDSGMPKDRFSAEMPDATLATLKIQPSEPRDSAVYFCASGSDTGGVQPQHFGDGTRLSIL.

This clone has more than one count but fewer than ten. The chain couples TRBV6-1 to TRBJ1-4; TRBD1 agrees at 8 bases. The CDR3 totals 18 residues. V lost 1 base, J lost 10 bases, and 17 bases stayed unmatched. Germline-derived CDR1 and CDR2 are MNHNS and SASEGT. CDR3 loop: CASSEVLGQASPRGKLFF. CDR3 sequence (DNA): TGTGCCAGCAGTGAAGTTTTGGGACAGGCGAGTCCTCGAGGAAAACTGTTTTTT.

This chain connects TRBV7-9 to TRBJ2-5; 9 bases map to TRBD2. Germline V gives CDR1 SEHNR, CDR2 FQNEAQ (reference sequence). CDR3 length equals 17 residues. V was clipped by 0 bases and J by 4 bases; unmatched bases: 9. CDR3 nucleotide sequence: TGTGCCAGCAGCTTAGCTGTCGGCGGGGGGGTAAGAGAGACCCAGTACTTC. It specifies CASSLAVGGGVRETQYF. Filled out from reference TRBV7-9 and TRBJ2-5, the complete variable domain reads DTGVSQNPRHKITKRGQNVTFRCDPISEHNRLYWYRQTLGQGPEFLTYFQNEAQLEKSRLLSDRFSAERPKGSFSTLEIQRTEQGDSAMYLCASSLAVGGGVRETQYFGPGTRLLVL.

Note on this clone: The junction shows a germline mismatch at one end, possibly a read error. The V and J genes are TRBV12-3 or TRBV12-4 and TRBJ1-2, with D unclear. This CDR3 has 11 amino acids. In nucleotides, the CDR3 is TGTGTCAGCAGTTTCTCTTATGGCTACACCTTC. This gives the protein CVSSFSYGYTF.

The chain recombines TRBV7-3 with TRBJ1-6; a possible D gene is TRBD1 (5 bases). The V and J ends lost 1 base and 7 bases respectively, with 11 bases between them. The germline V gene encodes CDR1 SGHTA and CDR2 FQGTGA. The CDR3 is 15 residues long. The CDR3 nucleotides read TGTGCCAGCAGCTTAAATGGGGGTGGGAATTCACCCCTCCACTTT. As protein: CASSLNGGGNSPLHF.

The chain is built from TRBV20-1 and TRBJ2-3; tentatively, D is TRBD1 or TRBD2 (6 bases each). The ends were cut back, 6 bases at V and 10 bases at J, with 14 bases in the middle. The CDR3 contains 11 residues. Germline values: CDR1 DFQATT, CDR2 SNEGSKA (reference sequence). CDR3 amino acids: CSAGGERAQYF. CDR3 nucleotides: TGCAGTGCGGGGGGCGAGCGGGCGCAGTATTTT.

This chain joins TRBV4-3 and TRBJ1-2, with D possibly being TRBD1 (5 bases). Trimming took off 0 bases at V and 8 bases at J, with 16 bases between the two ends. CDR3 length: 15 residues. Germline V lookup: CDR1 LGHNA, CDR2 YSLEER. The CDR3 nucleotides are TGCGCCAGCAGCCAAGACTTGGGGGTTGGTGGCGGCTACACCTTC. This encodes CASSQDLGVGGGYTF.

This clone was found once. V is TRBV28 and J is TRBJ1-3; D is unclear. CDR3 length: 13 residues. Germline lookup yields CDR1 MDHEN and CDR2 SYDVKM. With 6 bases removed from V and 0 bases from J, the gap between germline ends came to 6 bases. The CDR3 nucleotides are TGTGCCAGCAGCGCCCCCTCTGGAAACACCATATATTTT. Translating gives CASSAPSGNTIYF.

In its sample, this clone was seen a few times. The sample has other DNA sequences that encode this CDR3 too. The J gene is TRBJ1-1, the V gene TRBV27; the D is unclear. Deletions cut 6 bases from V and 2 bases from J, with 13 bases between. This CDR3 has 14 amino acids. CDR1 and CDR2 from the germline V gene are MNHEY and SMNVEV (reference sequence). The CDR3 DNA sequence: TGTGCCAGCAGAGCCGGGGAACTTAACACTGAAGCTTTCTTT. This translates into CASRAGELNTEAFF.

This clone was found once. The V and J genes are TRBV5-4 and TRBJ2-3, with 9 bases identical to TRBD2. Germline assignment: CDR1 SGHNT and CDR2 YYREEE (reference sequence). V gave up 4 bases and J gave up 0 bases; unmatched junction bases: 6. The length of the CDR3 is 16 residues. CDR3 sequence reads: CASSPGTSRSTDTQYF. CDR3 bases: TGTGCCAGCAGCCCGGGGACTAGCCGGAGCACAGATACGCAGTATTTT.

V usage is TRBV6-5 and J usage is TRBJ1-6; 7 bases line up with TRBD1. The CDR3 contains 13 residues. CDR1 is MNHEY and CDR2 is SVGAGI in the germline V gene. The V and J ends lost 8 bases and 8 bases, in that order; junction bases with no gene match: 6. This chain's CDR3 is CASRRTGYSPLHF. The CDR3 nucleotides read TGTGCCAGCCGCCGGACAGGATATTCACCCCTCCACTTT.

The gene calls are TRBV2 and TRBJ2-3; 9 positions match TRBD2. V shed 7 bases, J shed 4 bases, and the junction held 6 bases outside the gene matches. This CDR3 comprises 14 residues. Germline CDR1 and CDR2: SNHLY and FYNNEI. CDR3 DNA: TGTGCCAGCACCGCGGGGGGGTACTCAGATACGCAGTATTTT. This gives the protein CASTAGGYSDTQYF.

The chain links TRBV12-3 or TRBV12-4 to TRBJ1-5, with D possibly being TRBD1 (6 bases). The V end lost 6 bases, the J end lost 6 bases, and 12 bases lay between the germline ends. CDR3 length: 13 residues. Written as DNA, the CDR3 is TGTGCCAGCAGAACAGGGTCCGGTCAGCCCCAGCATTTT. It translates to CASRTGSGQPQHF.

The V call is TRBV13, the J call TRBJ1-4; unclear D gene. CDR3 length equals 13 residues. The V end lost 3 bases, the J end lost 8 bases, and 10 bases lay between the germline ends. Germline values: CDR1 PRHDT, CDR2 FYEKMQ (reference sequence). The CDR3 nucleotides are TGTGCCAGCAGCTTTCGAGGGAACGAAAAACTGTTTTTT. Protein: CASSFRGNEKLFF.

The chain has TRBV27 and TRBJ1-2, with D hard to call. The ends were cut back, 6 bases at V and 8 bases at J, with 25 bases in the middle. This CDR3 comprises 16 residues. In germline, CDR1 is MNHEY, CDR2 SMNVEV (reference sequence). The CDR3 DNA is TGTGCCAGCAGCCCATATACACAGAGTCGCTCGAGAGGCTACACCTTC. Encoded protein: CASSPYTQSRSRGYTF.

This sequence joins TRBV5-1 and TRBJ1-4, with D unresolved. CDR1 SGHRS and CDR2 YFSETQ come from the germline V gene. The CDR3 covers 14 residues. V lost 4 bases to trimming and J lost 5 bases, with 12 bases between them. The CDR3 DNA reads TGCGCCAGCAGCATAGGACGGGGAAATGAAAAACTGTTTTTT. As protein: CASSIGRGNEKLFF.

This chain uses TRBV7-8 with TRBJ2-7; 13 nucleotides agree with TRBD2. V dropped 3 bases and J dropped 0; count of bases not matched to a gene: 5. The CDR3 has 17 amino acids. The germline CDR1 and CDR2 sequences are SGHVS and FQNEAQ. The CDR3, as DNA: TGTGCCAGCAGCTTTTCGACTAGCGGGGGGAGCTCCTACGAGCAGTACTTC. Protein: CASSFSTSGGSSYEQYF.